A selection of T cell receptor beta chains follows, all from one sample in a study of T cells after yellow fever vaccination. TCRdb independently ran MiXCR on the 5' RACE reads; one entry per CDR3 protein. The sample lists under 300,000 distinct CDR3 sequences; 6.5% to 8.5% were seen once. Here the sequenced sample was CD4+ T cells sorted from PBMCs, taken 15 days after the yellow fever booster vaccination. The receptors were sampled from a man aged 25 to 40 who received the YFV17D yellow fever vaccine. CDR3s leave out the opening cysteine and the closing phenylalanine or tryptophan.

j_call v_call cdr3_aa
TRBJ1-2 TRBV6-6 ASRPGTGYGYT
TRBJ2-5 TRBV18 ASSGLYQETQY
TRBJ2-1 TRBV20-1 SVTGLAAYNEQF
TRBJ2-4 TRBV5-4 ASSLVAGGTNIQY
TRBJ2-3 TRBV29-1 SADQGGTDTQY
TRBJ2-5 TRBV7-9 ASRGQWVETQY
TRBJ1-1 TRBV20-1 SARPGLVTEAF
TRBJ2-3 TRBV29-1 SVEREGSTDTQY
TRBJ2-2 TRBV7-9 ASSSPSTGRNTGELF
TRBJ2-1 TRBV6-2/TRBV6-3 VSSYGDRASYNEQF
TRBJ1-1 TRBV7-2 ASSLAGPGGYTEAF
TRBJ2-2 TRBV9 ASSASSGRSTGELF
TRBJ2-1 TRBV7-2 ASGPGFGARYNEQF
TRBJ2-4 TRBV2 ASSITDRVIQY
TRBJ2-3 TRBV5-1 ASRDTLDTQY
TRBJ2-3 TRBV3-1 ASSRDYTSSDTQY
TRBJ1-2 TRBV7-9 ASSYLGPDYGYT
TRBJ2-2 TRBV27 ASRRGSGSTGELF
TRBJ1-2 TRBV5-1 ASSLGDGHGYT
TRBJ2-3 TRBV20-1 SASRGPDTQY
TRBJ2-7 TRBV5-1 ASSLASGRAYEQY
TRBJ2-1 TRBV5-1 ASSLVGSAAYNEQF
TRBJ1-1 TRBV7-9 ASFDTEAF
TRBJ1-5 TRBV4-2 ASSGRDREFIGSNQPQH
TRBJ2-1 TRBV7-6 ASSAGTIYNEQF
TRBJ2-7 TRBV6-1 ASRAGTGAGEQY
TRBJ2-1 TRBV5-1 ASSLAPRTGGNEQF
TRBJ2-3 TRBV11-2 ASSLPVQDTQY
TRBJ2-7 TRBV5-1 ASSPKAGGTYEQY
TRBJ2-3 TRBV10-3 AISVGARGATDTQY
TRBJ1-1 TRBV3-1 ASSPFRGMNTEAF
TRBJ2-1 TRBV15 ATRGASLSYNEQF
TRBJ1-2 TRBV20-1 SAAYDRDGYT